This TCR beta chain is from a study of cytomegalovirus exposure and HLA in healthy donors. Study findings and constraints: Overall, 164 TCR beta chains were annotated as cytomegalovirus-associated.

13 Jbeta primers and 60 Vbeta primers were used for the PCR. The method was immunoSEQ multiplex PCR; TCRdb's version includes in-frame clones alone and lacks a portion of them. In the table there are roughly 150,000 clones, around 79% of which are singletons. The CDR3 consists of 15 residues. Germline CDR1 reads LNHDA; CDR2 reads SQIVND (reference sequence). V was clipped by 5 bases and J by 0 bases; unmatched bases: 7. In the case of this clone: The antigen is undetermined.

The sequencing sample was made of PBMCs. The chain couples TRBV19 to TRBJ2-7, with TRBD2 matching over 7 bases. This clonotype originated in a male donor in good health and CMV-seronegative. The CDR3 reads CASSWGAGHSYEQYF. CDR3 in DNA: TGTGCCAGTAGTTGGGGAGCGGGGCACTCCTACGAGCAGTACTTC.